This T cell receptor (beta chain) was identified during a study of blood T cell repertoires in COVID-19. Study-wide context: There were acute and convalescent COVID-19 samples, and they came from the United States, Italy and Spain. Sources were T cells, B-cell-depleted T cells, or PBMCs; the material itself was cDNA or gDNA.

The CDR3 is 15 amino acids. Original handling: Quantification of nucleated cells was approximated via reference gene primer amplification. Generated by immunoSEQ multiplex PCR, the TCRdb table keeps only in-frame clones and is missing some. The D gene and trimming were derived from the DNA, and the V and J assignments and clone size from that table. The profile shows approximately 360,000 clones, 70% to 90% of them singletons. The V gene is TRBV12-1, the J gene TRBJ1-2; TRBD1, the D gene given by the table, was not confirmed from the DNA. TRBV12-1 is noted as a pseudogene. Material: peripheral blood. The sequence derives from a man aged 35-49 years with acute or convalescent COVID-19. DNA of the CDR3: TGTGCCAGCAGCTTTGTCAGGCAATTTAACTATGGCTACACCTTC. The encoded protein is CASSFVRQFNYGYTF.